Below are 26 T cell receptor beta chains sequenced from a single sample in a study of T-cell memory formation after mild COVID-19. TCRdb passed the 5' RACE reads through MiXCR, listing each CDR3 protein once. The table records some 120,000 distinct CDR3 sequences, about 6.5% of them present only once. Input material: PBMCs or a T cell subset sorted from them (not recorded which). The receptor set was obtained from an adult woman who had mild COVID-19 (a few samples of this study predate the infection). Cell type and time point are not known.

This clonotype was recorded many times. The chain links TRBV15 to TRBJ2-6; D is uncertain. Trimming took off 1 base at V and 0 bases at J, with 4 bases between the two ends. Germline V gene data show CDR1 as LNHNV and CDR2 as YYDKDF (reference sequence). This CDR3 spans 15 amino acids. The CDR3 sequence: CATSRATSGANVLTF. The CDR3 coding sequence is TGTGCCACCAGCAGAGCCACCTCTGGGGCCAACGTCCTGACTTTC.

This clonotype was detected ten times or more. The J gene is TRBJ2-5, the V gene TRBV12-3 or TRBV12-4; 10 bases map to TRBD1. The ends lost 5 bases at V and 1 base at J; junction bases unmatched: 1. The CDR3 covers 14 residues. The CDR3: CASSRDRGQETQYF. Written as DNA, the CDR3 is TGTGCCAGCAGTCGGGACAGGGGCCAAGAGACCCAGTACTTC.

The V and J genes are TRBV5-6 and TRBJ2-4, with a weak D call TRBD2 (7 bases). The CDR3 covers 13 residues. V lost 1 base to trimming and J lost 6 bases, with 8 bases between them. Germline V lookup: CDR1 SGHDT, CDR2 YYEEEE. CDR3 region: CASSLRGANIQYF. CDR3 bases: TGTGCCAGCAGCTTGCGGGGGGCAAACATTCAGTACTTC.

This clonotype has ten or more counts. This chain connects TRBV18 to TRBJ2-5; D gene uncertain. The CDR3 runs to 12 residues. The germline V gene encodes CDR1 KGHSH and CDR2 LQKENI. V gave up 3 bases and J gave up 0 bases, with 2 bases separating them. The CDR3 DNA reads TGTGCCAGCTCACCGTACCAAGAGACCCAGTACTTC. It yields the protein CASSPYQETQYF.

This clonotype was counted only a few times. The gene calls are TRBV7-2 and TRBJ2-2; 9 nucleotides match TRBD2. Germline CDR1 reads SGHTA; CDR2 reads FQGNSA. The CDR3 runs 14 residues. V lost 5 bases and J lost 8; bases outside the gene matches: 6. CDR3 bases: TGTGCCAGCAGCCTTAGCGGGAGTCCGGGGGAGCTGTTTTTT. Translation: CASSLSGSPGELFF.

This clonotype was recorded a few times. The rearrangement uses TRBV7-2 and TRBJ1-2; D might be TRBD1 (6 bases). Looked up from germline, CDR1 is SGHTA and CDR2 is FQGNSA. The CDR3 loop spans 15 amino acids. Trimming removed 4 bases from V and 2 bases from J, with 14 bases in between. CDR3 DNA sequence: TGTGCCAGCAGCTCCTACAGGGAGACAAACTATGGCTACACCTTC. Encoded protein: CASSSYRETNYGYTF.

The sample holds a few counts of this clonotype. The gene calls are TRBV10-3 and TRBJ1-4; 7 bases fit TRBD1. This CDR3 comprises 12 residues. Trimming took 10 bases from V and 8 from J; bases not matched to a gene: 7. CDR1 is ENHRY and CDR2 is SYGVKD in the germline V gene. As DNA, the CDR3 is TGTGCCACGCGACAGGGTACCGAAAAACTGTTTTTT. Translation gives CATRQGTEKLFF.

This CDR3 reads CASSYSHRETEAFF. DNA of the CDR3: TGTGCCAGCAGTTACTCCCACAGGGAAACAGAAGCTTTCTTT. This chain joins TRBV6-5 and TRBJ1-1, with D perhaps TRBD1 (6 bases). Germline-derived CDR1 and CDR2 are MNHEY and SVGAGI. The CDR3 runs 14 residues. V lost 0 bases and J lost 8, with 13 bases in between.

This chain uses TRBV4-3 with TRBJ1-1; D is ambiguous. This CDR3 comprises 13 residues. The V gene's germline CDR1 is LGHNA and CDR2 YSLEER. Trimming shortened V by 2 bases and J by 5 bases, and 9 bases separated the two germline ends. The CDR3 bases are TGCGCCAGCAGCCAATCAACCGGGACTGAAGCTTTCTTT. Amino acid sequence: CASSQSTGTEAFF.

In nucleotides, the CDR3 is TGCGCCAGCAGCTTGGCAGGGGGCCGCAACTATGGCTACACCTTC. This codes for CASSLAGGRNYGYTF. The chain uses TRBV5-1 and TRBJ1-2; TRBD1 agrees at 8 bases. The CDR3 totals 15 residues. CDR1 SGHRS and CDR2 YFSETQ come from the germline V gene. V was pared by 0 bases and J by 2 bases, with 3 bases of the junction left unmatched.

A few counts support this clonotype. This CDR3 is CASSQGARETQYF. CDR3 nucleotides: TGTGCCAGCTCACAGGGGGCGAGAGAGACCCAGTACTTC. The V call is TRBV18, the J call TRBJ2-5; 7 bases match TRBD1. Germline trimming cut 4 bases from V and 4 bases from J; bases unmatched to any gene: 3. CDR3 length: 13 residues. CDR1 is KGHSH, CDR2 LQKENI, per germline.

In its sample, this clonotype was seen many times. The chain combines TRBV12-3 or TRBV12-4 with TRBJ1-5, with unresolved D. The CDR3 has 13 amino acids. The V end was cut by 4 bases, the J end by 5 bases, with 9 bases between. The CDR3 DNA reads TGTGCCAGCAGTTACCAAACAGATCAGCCCCAGCATTTT. The encoded protein is CASSYQTDQPQHF.

This clonotype has a handful of counts. The gene calls are TRBV19 and TRBJ2-6; 9 bases line up with TRBD1. After removal of 5 bases from V and 4 bases from J, the junction contained 9 bases not matched to a gene. CDR3 length: 17 amino acids. Per germline, CDR1 LNHDA and CDR2 SQIVND (reference sequence). As DNA, the CDR3 is TGTGCCAGTAGTTTCGGGGACAGGGTAGCCGGGGCCAACGTCCTGACTTTC. Its protein product is CASSFGDRVAGANVLTF.

A few counts support this clonotype. One junction end does not reproduce the germline sequence, and a read error may be involved. The genes are TRBV9 and TRBJ1-1; TRBD1 might be the D (5 bases). Germline V gene data show CDR1 as SGDLS and CDR2 as YYNGEE. CDR3 length: 14 amino acids. In DNA form, the CDR3 reads TGTGACAGCAGCGCCCGACAGAGCAACACTGAAGCTTTCTTT. Its translation: CDSSARQSNTEAFF.

The table lists this clonotype with many counts. This rearrangement joins TRBV12-3 or TRBV12-4 to TRBJ2-5, with D tentatively TRBD2 (6 bases). This CDR3 comprises 16 residues. Trimming removed 3 bases from V and 1 base from J, with 15 bases in between. The CDR3 region has the DNA TGTGCCAGCAGTTTGGCGGGAAGGGTGTCCCAAGAGACCCAGTACTTC. Translated: CASSLAGRVSQETQYF.

This chain links TRBV3-1 with TRBJ2-7; TRBD1 agrees at 10 bases. The V gene's germline CDR1 is LGHDT and CDR2 YNNKEL (reference sequence). The CDR3 is 15 amino acids. V trimming: 4 bases; J trimming: 5 bases; junction bases outside the gene matches: 8. This CDR3 reads CASSPPGQGSHEQYF. For the CDR3, the DNA is TGTGCCAGCAGCCCCCCGGGACAGGGGTCCCACGAGCAGTACTTC.

The V gene is TRBV4-1, the J gene TRBJ2-3; 12 positions agree with TRBD2. Germline trimming cut 4 bases from V and 4 bases from J; bases unmatched to any gene: 18. The length of the CDR3 is 20 residues. Germline CDR1 is MGHRA and CDR2 is YSYEKL. The CDR3 sequence is CASSRHRSSGGAVIPDTQYF. In DNA form, the CDR3 reads TGCGCCAGCAGCCGGCATCGCTCTAGCGGGGGGGCCGTGATTCCAGATACGCAGTATTTT.

In this sample, this clonotype turned up a few times. The chain carries TRBV4-1 and TRBJ2-4; TRBD1 matches at 7 bases. The germline gives CDR1 MGHRA, CDR2 YSYEKL. The trim removed 0 bases at V and 11 bases at J, leaving 10 bases unmatched. The CDR3 contains 15 residues. The CDR3 spells CASSQEPRDSEVQYF. CDR3 DNA: TGCGCCAGCAGCCAAGAACCCCGGGACAGCGAAGTTCAGTACTTC.

The table lists this clonotype with many counts. The genes are TRBV5-1 and TRBJ2-7, with 8 positions matching TRBD2. Germline V gives CDR1 SGHRS, CDR2 YFSETQ. With V trimmed by 1 base and J by 6 bases, 6 bases remained unmatched. This CDR3 has 14 residues. The CDR3 nucleotides are TGCGCCAGCAGCTTGTCGGCGGGGGGTCTCGAGCAGTACTTC. As protein: CASSLSAGGLEQYF.

The sample holds a few counts of this clonotype. CDR3 residues: CASSRQGYYEQYF. The CDR3 coding sequence is TGTGCCAGCAGCCGACAGGGGTACTACGAGCAGTACTTC. The chain is built from TRBV3-1 and TRBJ2-7, with 8 bases identical to TRBD1. This CDR3 comprises 13 residues. The germline V gene has CDR1 LGHDT and CDR2 YNNKEL (reference sequence). V gave up 4 bases and J gave up 3 bases; unmatched junction bases: 2.

This clonotype was counted a few times. The chain couples TRBV3-1 to TRBJ2-5, with D hard to call. Trimming took off 5 bases at V and 0 bases at J, with 22 bases between the two ends. The CDR3 length is 18 residues. Germline CDR1 reads LGHDT; CDR2 reads YNNKEL (reference sequence). This CDR3 reads CASSAPSPTGSYQETQYF. In DNA form, the CDR3 reads TGTGCCAGCAGCGCCCCTTCACCTACGGGCTCTTACCAAGAGACCCAGTACTTC.

Only a few counts were recorded for this clonotype. The V call is TRBV12-3 or TRBV12-4, the J call TRBJ1-1; D not certain. CDR3 length equals 13 residues. V was pared by 5 bases and J by 6 bases, with 13 bases between. The CDR3 reads CASSLGPDAEAFF. Here the CDR3 DNA reads TGTGCCAGCAGTCTAGGACCGGATGCTGAAGCTTTCTTT.

The chain links TRBV7-2 to TRBJ2-3, with TRBD2 matching over 12 bases. V was pared by 1 base and J by 1 base, with 3 bases of the junction left unmatched. The germline gives CDR1 SGHTA, CDR2 FQGNSA. This CDR3 has 17 residues. This chain's CDR3 is CASSLVASGGGTDTQYF. The CDR3 bases are TGTGCCAGCAGCTTAGTAGCTAGCGGGGGGGGCACAGATACGCAGTATTTT.

This clonotype was seen ten or more times. The chain joins TRBV7-3 to TRBJ2-3; D perhaps matches TRBD2 (5 bases). V lost 2 bases and J 0 bases, leaving 9 bases between the germline ends. This CDR3 region has 15 residues. CDR1 is SGHTA, CDR2 FQGTGA, per germline. The CDR3 loop reads CASSLGGPSTDTQYF. CDR3 DNA: TGTGCCAGCAGCTTAGGCGGGCCAAGCACAGATACGCAGTATTTT.

This clonotype was detected ten times or more. The chain carries TRBV20-1 and TRBJ2-2; 7 bases align to TRBD1. The ends lost 1 base at V and 5 bases at J; junction bases unmatched: 7. CDR1 is DFQATT, CDR2 SNEGSKA, per germline (reference sequence). The CDR3 totals 15 residues. CDR3 amino acids: CSARGTGALTGELFF. As DNA, the CDR3 is TGCAGTGCTAGAGGCACAGGGGCGCTGACCGGGGAGCTGTTTTTT.

There are many counts of this clonotype. This rearrangement joins TRBV12-3 or TRBV12-4 to TRBJ2-7; TRBD1 matches 7 bases. The CDR3 has 16 amino acids. Unmatched junction bases numbered 14, after V lost 5 bases and J lost 4 bases. The CDR3 is CASSPNSGTVAYEQYF. In nucleotides, the CDR3 is TGTGCCAGCAGTCCCAACTCCGGGACAGTCGCGTACGAGCAGTACTTC.